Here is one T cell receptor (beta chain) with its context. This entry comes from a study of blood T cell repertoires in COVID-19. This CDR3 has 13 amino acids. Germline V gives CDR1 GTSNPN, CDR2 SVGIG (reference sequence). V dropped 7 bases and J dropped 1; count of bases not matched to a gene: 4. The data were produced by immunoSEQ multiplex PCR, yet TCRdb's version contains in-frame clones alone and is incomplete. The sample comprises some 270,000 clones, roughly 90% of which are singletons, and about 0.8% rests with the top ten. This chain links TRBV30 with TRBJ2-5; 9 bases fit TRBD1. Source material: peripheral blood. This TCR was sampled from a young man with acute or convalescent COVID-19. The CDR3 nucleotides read TGTGCCTTGAGGGGACAGGGCCAAGAGACCCAGTACTTC. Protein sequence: CALRGQGQETQYF.